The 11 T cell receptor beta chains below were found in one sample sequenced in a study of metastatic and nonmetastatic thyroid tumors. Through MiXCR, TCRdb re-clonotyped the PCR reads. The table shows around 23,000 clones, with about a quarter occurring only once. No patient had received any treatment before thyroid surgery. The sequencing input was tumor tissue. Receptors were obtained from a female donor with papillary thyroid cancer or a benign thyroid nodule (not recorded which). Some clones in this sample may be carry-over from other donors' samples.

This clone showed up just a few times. CDR3 bases: TGTGCCAGCAGGCGGACTAGCGGTTACAATGAGCAGTTCTTC. This codes for CASRRTSGYNEQFF. The V gene is TRBV6-2 or TRBV6-3, the J gene TRBJ2-1, with TRBD2 identical over 10 bases. This CDR3 is built from 14 residues. The trim removed 6 bases at V and 4 bases at J, leaving 3 bases unmatched. Germline V gene lookup returns CDR1 MNHEY and CDR2 SVGEGT.

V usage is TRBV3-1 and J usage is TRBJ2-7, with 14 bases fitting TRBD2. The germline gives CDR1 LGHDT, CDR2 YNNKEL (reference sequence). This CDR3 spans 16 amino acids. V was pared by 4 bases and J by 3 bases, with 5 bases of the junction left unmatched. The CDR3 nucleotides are TGTGCCAGCAGCCCCCTGGGACTAGCGGGAGACTACGAGCAGTACTTC. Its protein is CASSPLGLAGDYEQYF.

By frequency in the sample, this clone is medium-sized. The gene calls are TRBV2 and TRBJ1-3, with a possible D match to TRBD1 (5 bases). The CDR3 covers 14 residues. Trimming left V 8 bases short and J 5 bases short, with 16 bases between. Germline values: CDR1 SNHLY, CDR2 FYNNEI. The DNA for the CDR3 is TGTGCCAGCTACTCTCCGGGGCTTAGAAACACCATATATTTT. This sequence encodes CASYSPGLRNTIYF. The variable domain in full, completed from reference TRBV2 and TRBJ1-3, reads EPEVTQTPSHQVTQMGQEVILRCVPISNHLYFYWYRQILGQKVEFLVSFYNNEISEKSEIFDDQFSVERPDGSNFTLKIRSTKLEDSAMYFCASYSPGLRNTIYFGEGSWLTVV.

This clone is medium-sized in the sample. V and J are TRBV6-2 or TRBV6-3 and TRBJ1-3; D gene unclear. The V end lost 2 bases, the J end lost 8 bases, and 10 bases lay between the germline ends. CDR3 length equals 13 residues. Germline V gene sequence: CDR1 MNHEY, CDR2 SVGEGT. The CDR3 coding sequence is TGTGCCAGCAGTTACCGGCAGTGGGACACCATATATTTT. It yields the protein CASSYRQWDTIYF.

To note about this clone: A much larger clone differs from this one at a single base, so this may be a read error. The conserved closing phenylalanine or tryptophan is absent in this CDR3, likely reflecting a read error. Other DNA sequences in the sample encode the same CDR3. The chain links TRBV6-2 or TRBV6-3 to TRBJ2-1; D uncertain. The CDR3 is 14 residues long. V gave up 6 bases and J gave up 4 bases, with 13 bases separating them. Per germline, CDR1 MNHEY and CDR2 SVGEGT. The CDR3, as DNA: TGTGCCAGCAGATTTTCGGATCCATACAATGAGCAGTTCCTC. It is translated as CASRFSDPYNEQFL.

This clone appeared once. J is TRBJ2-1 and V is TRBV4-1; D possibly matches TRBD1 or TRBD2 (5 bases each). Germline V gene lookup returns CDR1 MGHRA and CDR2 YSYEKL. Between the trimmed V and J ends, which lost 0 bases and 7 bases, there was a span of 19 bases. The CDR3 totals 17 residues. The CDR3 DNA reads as TGCGCCAGCAGCCAAGAGAGTTGGGGGACCCCCGGGAATGAGCAGTTCTTC. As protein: CASSQESWGTPGNEQFF.

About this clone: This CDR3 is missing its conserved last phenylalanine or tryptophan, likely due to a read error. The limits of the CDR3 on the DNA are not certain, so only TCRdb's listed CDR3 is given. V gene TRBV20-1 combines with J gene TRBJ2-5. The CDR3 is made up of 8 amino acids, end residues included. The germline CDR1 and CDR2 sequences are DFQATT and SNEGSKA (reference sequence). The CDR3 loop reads CSARDRDL.

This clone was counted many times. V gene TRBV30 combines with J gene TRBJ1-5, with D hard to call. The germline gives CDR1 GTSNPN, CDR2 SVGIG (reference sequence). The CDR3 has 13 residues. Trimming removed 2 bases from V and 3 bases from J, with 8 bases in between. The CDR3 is CAWSPYNNQPQHF. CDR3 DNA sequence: TGTGCCTGGAGTCCCTACAACAATCAGCCCCAGCATTTT.

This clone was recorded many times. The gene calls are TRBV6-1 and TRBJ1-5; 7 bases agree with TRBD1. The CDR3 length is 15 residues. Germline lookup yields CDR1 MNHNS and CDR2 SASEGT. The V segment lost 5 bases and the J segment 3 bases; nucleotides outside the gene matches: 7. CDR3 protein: CASSSTGVDNQPQHF. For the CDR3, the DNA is TGTGCCAGCAGTTCTACAGGGGTTGACAATCAGCCCCAGCATTTT.

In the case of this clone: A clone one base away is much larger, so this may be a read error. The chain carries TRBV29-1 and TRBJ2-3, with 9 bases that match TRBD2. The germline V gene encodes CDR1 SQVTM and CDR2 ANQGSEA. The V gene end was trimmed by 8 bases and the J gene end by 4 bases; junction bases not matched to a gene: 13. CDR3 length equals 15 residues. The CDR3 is CSSLLGSGGSDTQYF. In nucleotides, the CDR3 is TGCAGCTCCCTTTTGGGTAGCGGGGGATCAGATACGCAGTATTTT.

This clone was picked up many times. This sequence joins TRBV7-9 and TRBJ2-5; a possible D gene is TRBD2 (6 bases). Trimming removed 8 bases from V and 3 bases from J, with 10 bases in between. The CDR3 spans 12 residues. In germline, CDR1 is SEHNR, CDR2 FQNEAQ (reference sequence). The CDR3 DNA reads TGTGCCAGCGACCGGGGGAAAGAGACCCAGTACTTC. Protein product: CASDRGKETQYF. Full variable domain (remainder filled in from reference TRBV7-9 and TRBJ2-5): DTGVSQNPRHKITKRGQNVTFRCDPISEHNRLYWYRQTLGQGPEFLTYFQNEAQLEKSRLLSDRFSAERPKGSFSTLEIQRTEQGDSAMYLCASDRGKETQYFGPGTRLLVL.